The 31 T cell receptor beta chains in this list originate from one sample, sequenced in a study of control samples from healthy donors and cancer patients. Some clones are missing from TCRdb's copy, which holds only in-frame ones; the method was immunoSEQ multiplex PCR. Altogether more than 150,000 clones are present, 85% to 95% being singletons, with the ten largest covering about 1.6%. Sequenced sample: blood. These receptor sequences come from a man aged 18 to 35 in good health.

The chain recombines TRBV6-4 with TRBJ1-5; a possible D gene is TRBD1 (5 bases). CDR3 length: 13 residues. V dropped 4 bases and J dropped 8 bases, with 12 bases sitting between them. Per the germline V gene, CDR1 is MRHNA and CDR2 is SNTAGT. CDR3 in DNA: TGTGCCAGCAGTGCCGCCTTAGGGGAGCCCCAGCATTTT. This sequence encodes CASSAALGEPQHF.

Only a few counts were recorded for this clone. The chain has TRBV24-1 and TRBJ1-5; perhaps TRBD1 as D (5 bases). This CDR3 comprises 15 residues. Per the germline V gene, CDR1 is KGHDR and CDR2 is SFDVKD. Trimming took 5 bases from V and 0 from J, leaving 10 bases between them. CDR3 DNA sequence: TGTGCCACCAGTGCTGACAGCTATAGCAATCAGCCCCAGCATTTT. Amino acid sequence: CATSADSYSNQPQHF.

In the case of this clone: The identical CDR3 is also encoded by other nucleotide sequences in the sample. The V call is TRBV5-1, the J call TRBJ2-3; D is unresolved. The CDR3 extends over 12 amino acids. Germline assignment: CDR1 SGHRS and CDR2 YFSETQ. Trimming removed 0 bases from V and 2 bases from J, with 1 base in between. This CDR3 is CASSLDTDTQYF. The DNA for the CDR3 is TGCGCCAGCAGCTTGGACACAGATACGCAGTATTTT.

This chain connects TRBV23-1 to TRBJ2-1; 8 positions agree with TRBD1. TRBV23-1 is classed as an ORF, of uncertain function. The CDR3 contains 14 residues. Germline trimming cut 4 bases from V and 9 bases from J; bases unmatched to any gene: 8. The CDR3 here is CASSPPDRGGEQFF. In DNA, the CDR3 is TGCGCCAGCAGTCCTCCCGACAGGGGAGGTGAGCAGTTCTTC.

The chain uses TRBV24-1 and TRBJ1-2; a possible D gene is TRBD1 (5 bases). Trimming cost V 3 bases and J 7 bases, with 11 bases left between them. This CDR3 has 13 residues. Germline values: CDR1 KGHDR, CDR2 SFDVKD. The CDR3 loop reads CATSDPRAAGYTF. The CDR3 coding sequence is TGTGCCACCAGTGATCCCAGGGCAGCTGGCTACACCTTC.

This chain joins TRBV7-9 and TRBJ1-3, with TRBD1 matching 7 bases. The length of the CDR3 is 15 residues. The trim removed 4 bases at V and 7 bases at J, leaving 10 bases unmatched. Germline loops: CDR1 SEHNR, CDR2 FQNEAQ (reference sequence). CDR3 loop: CASSSNTGAGNTIYF. The DNA of the CDR3 is TGTGCCAGCAGCTCCAATACAGGGGCCGGGAACACCATATATTTT.

The V gene is TRBV5-5, the J gene TRBJ1-3, with D uncertain. Trimming left V 7 bases short and J 4 bases short, with 12 bases between. Germline V gene sequence: CDR1 SGHKS, CDR2 YYEKEE (reference sequence). This CDR3 is 13 amino acids long. CDR3 loop: CASVPGWGNTIYF. The CDR3 DNA reads as TGTGCCAGCGTTCCGGGGTGGGGAAACACCATATATTTT.

This sequence joins TRBV5-1 and TRBJ2-1; D might be TRBD2 (5 bases). The CDR3 runs to 14 residues. Germline V gene lookup returns CDR1 SGHRS and CDR2 YFSETQ. Trimming removed 4 bases at V and 6 bases at J, with 14 bases between. CDR3 region: CASSEVVGVNEQFF. The CDR3 DNA follows: TGCGCCAGCAGCGAGGTCGTGGGAGTCAATGAGCAGTTCTTC.

The chain links TRBV5-6 to TRBJ1-1; D not certain. Trimming pared 0 bases from V and 0 bases from J, leaving 15 bases between. Germline V lookup: CDR1 SGHDT, CDR2 YYEEEE. CDR3 length: 17 amino acids. CDR3 amino acids: CASSLDPGRGMNTEAFF. The CDR3 bases are TGTGCCAGCAGCTTGGATCCGGGGAGAGGGATGAACACTGAAGCTTTCTTT.

The chain combines TRBV10-3 with TRBJ1-2, with D perhaps matching TRBD1 (5 bases). CDR1 ENHRY and CDR2 SYGVKD come from the germline V gene. The length of the CDR3 is 13 residues. V lost 6 bases and J 6 bases, leaving 14 bases between the germline ends. CDR3 loop: CAISKQRGDGYTF. The CDR3 DNA follows: TGTGCCATCAGCAAACAGCGAGGGGATGGCTACACCTTC.

In its sample, this clone was seen once. This sequence joins TRBV27 and TRBJ1-6, with D possibly being TRBD1 (6 bases). There are 17 residues in the CDR3. Germline V gene sequence: CDR1 MNHEY, CDR2 SMNVEV (reference sequence). Deletions cut 5 bases from V and 7 bases from J, with 21 bases between. The CDR3 spells CASSPTGQIFWNSPLHF. CDR3 in DNA: TGTGCCAGCAGTCCAACAGGACAGATCTTTTGGAATTCACCCCTCCACTTT.

CDR3 sequence (DNA): TGCGCCAGCAGCTTGGGGCCGGGGGCGAGTCAGCCCCAGCATTTT. Its translation: CASSLGPGASQPQHF. V is TRBV5-1 and J is TRBJ1-5; D perhaps matches TRBD1 (6 bases). Germline V CDR1 and CDR2: SGHRS, YFSETQ. Deletions cut 0 bases from V and 6 bases from J, with 13 bases between. The CDR3 runs 15 residues. The variable domain in full, completed from reference TRBV5-1 and TRBJ1-5, reads KAGVTQTPRYLIKTRGQQVTLSCSPISGHRSVSWYQQTPGQGLQFLFEYFSETQRNKGNFPGRFSGRQFSNSRSEMNVSTLELGDSALYLCASSLGPGASQPQHFGDGTRLSIL.

V is TRBV27 and J is TRBJ2-6; D is unresolved. This CDR3 comprises 16 residues. The germline V and J ends were trimmed by 1 base and 0 bases, with 7 bases remaining between them. Germline V lookup: CDR1 MNHEY, CDR2 SMNVEV (reference sequence). CDR3 region: CASSLLWGSGANVLTF. CDR3 in DNA: TGTGCCAGCAGTTTATTATGGGGCTCTGGGGCCAACGTCCTGACTTTC.

The V gene is TRBV19, the J gene TRBJ1-5; 7 bases fit TRBD1. Germline CDR1 LNHDA, CDR2 SQIVND (reference sequence). Trimming took 0 bases from V and 0 from J; bases not matched to a gene: 5. CDR3 size: 17 residues. CDR3: CASSIDGTAFSNQPQHF. The DNA for the CDR3 is TGTGCCAGTAGTATAGATGGGACAGCGTTTAGCAATCAGCCCCAGCATTTT.

The CDR3 nucleotides read TGCGCCAGCAGCCAAGGACAGCTGAGGGATGGCTACACCTTC. Amino acids: CASSQGQLRDGYTF. The V call is TRBV4-1, the J call TRBJ1-2; a weak D match, TRBD1 (5 bases). V gave up 1 base and J gave up 6 bases, with 12 bases separating them. The germline V gene has CDR1 MGHRA and CDR2 YSYEKL. This CDR3 spans 14 amino acids.

A single count supports this clone. The chain is built from TRBV5-4 and TRBJ2-3, with TRBD2 identical over 8 bases. Looked up from germline, CDR1 is SGHNT and CDR2 is YYREEE (reference sequence). The CDR3 has 15 residues. Unmatched junction bases numbered 6, after V lost 3 bases and J lost 3 bases. This chain's CDR3 is CASSSAGDATDTQYF. The CDR3 DNA is TGTGCCAGCAGCTCAGCGGGGGATGCAACAGATACGCAGTATTTT.

This clone was seen a few times. The chain recombines TRBV20-1 with TRBJ2-7; tentative D call: TRBD2 (6 bases). Germline lookup yields CDR1 DFQATT and CDR2 SNEGSKA (reference sequence). CDR3 length equals 11 residues. Trimming removed 5 bases from V and 5 bases from J, with 10 bases in between. The CDR3 DNA sequence: TGCAGTGCTGGGTGGAGGGACGAGCAGTACTTC. Its translation is CSAGWRDEQYF.

The CDR3 DNA reads TGTGCCAGCAGCCTCGCGTTGGGCAGTCTGTATGGCTACACCTTC. Translated: CASSLALGSLYGYTF. The chain employs TRBV7-2 and TRBJ1-2; D is unclear. There are 15 residues in the CDR3. Trimming took off 5 bases at V and 5 bases at J, with 18 bases between the two ends. CDR1 and CDR2 (germline): SGHTA, FQGNSA.

V and J are TRBV3-1 (or the pseudogene TRBV3-2) and TRBJ1-1; D gene uncertain. The V end lost 2 bases, the J end lost 3 bases, and 7 bases lay between the germline ends. The CDR3 runs to 13 residues. The germline V gene has CDR1 LGHDT and CDR2 YNNKEL (reference sequence). The CDR3 reads CASSQREDTEAFF. The CDR3 bases are TGTGCCAGCAGCCAACGGGAAGACACTGAAGCTTTCTTT.

CDR3 residues: CASSPPTRSGVNYGYTF. CDR3 nucleotides: TGTGCCAGCTCACCACCGACAAGGAGTGGGGTTAACTATGGCTACACCTTC. The chain carries TRBV18 and TRBJ1-2; D ambiguous. The germline V gene has CDR1 KGHSH and CDR2 LQKENI. The CDR3 runs to 17 residues. With 0 bases removed from V and 1 base from J, the gap between germline ends came to 15 bases.

The chain couples TRBV5-1 to TRBJ1-2; 7 nucleotides line up with TRBD1. Trimming at V came to 7 bases and at J to 8 bases, leaving 17 bases not matched to a gene. This CDR3 is built from 15 residues. Per germline, CDR1 SGHRS and CDR2 YFSETQ. CDR3: CASAIHPQEGAGYTF. CDR3 nucleotide sequence: TGCGCCAGCGCTATCCACCCCCAAGAGGGGGCGGGCTACACCTTC.

This chain connects TRBV9 to TRBJ1-6; D call uncertain. This CDR3 has 14 residues. V was shortened by 3 bases and J by 7 bases, with 11 bases between the two germline ends. Germline V gene sequence: CDR1 SGDLS, CDR2 YYNGEE. The CDR3: CASSAGLVNSPLHF. CDR3 nucleotide sequence: TGTGCCAGCAGCGCTGGTTTAGTAAATTCACCCCTCCACTTT. Full variable domain (remainder filled in from reference TRBV9 and TRBJ1-6): DSGVTQTPKHLITATGQRVTLRCSPRSGDLSVYWYQQSLDQGLQFLIQYYNGEERAKGNILERFSAQQFPDLHSELNLSSLELGDSALYFCASSAGLVNSPLHFGNGTRLTVT.

This clone has a single count. V usage is TRBV3-1 (or the pseudogene TRBV3-2) and J usage is TRBJ2-7, with 7 bases lining up with TRBD2. CDR3 length: 14 amino acids. The germline V gene has CDR1 LGHDT and CDR2 YNNKEL (reference sequence). J gave up 6 bases and V 4 bases, and 9 bases lay outside the gene matches. The CDR3 protein is CASSPGGAGSEQYF. CDR3 coding DNA: TGTGCCAGCAGCCCGGGGGGAGCGGGTAGCGAGCAGTACTTC.

This clone appeared once. J is TRBJ1-6 and V is TRBV7-3; D uncertain. Germline loops: CDR1 SGHTA, CDR2 FQGTGA. This CDR3 has 16 residues. V lost 5 bases, J lost 10 bases, and 21 bases lay in between. The CDR3 DNA reads as TGTGCCAGCAGCCCCCCCCCGGCTTCGAAAGGGTCACCCCTCCACTTT. Translating it yields CASSPPPASKGSPLHF.

This clone has only one observation. The J gene is TRBJ1-5, the V gene TRBV28; a weak D match, TRBD1 (5 bases). Trimming left V 2 bases short and J 7 bases short, with 15 bases between. Germline V gene data show CDR1 as MDHEN and CDR2 as SYDVKM. The CDR3 is 15 amino acids. The DNA of the CDR3 is TGTGCCAGCAGTTTAGACCTCGGTAGGGACCAGCCCCAGCATTTT. It yields the protein CASSLDLGRDQPQHF.

CDR3 residues: CASSQDLGYGYTF. In nucleotides, the CDR3 is TGTGCCAGCAGCCAAGATCTTGGTTATGGCTACACCTTC. The rearrangement links TRBV14 to TRBJ1-2; D not certain. V dropped 0 bases and J dropped 5 bases, with 7 bases sitting between them. The CDR3 spans 13 residues. Per germline, CDR1 SGHDN and CDR2 FVKESK.

This rearrangement joins TRBV6-5 to TRBJ1-5; no clear D gene. The V gene's germline CDR1 is MNHEY and CDR2 SVGAGI. The CDR3 has 13 amino acids. V shed 9 bases and J shed 9 bases, with 18 bases lying between them. CDR3: CASGGPVVMPQHF. CDR3 DNA: TGTGCCAGTGGTGGACCGGTTGTTATGCCCCAGCATTTT.

This clone was seen a single time. This rearrangement joins TRBV11-2 to TRBJ1-2; D perhaps matches TRBD1 (6 bases). The V and J ends lost 7 bases and 3 bases respectively, with 18 bases between them. There are 15 residues in the CDR3. Germline V gives CDR1 SGHAT, CDR2 FQNNGV. For the CDR3, the DNA is TGTGCCAGCATCACGACAGGTATTCAGGACTATGGCTACACCTTC. Residues: CASITTGIQDYGYTF. Full variable domain (missing parts from reference TRBV11-2 and TRBJ1-2): EAGVAQSPRYKIIEKRQSVAFWCNPISGHATLYWYQQILGQGPKLLIQFQNNGVVDDSQLPKDRFSAERLKGVDSTLKIQPAKLEDSAVYLCASITTGIQDYGYTFGSGTRLTVV.

The chain carries TRBV13 and TRBJ2-3; TRBD1 or TRBD2 may be the D gene (7 bases each). The CDR3 totals 15 residues. Germline values: CDR1 PRHDT, CDR2 FYEKMQ (reference sequence). V was pared by 3 bases and J by 0 bases, with 10 bases between. DNA for the CDR3: TGTGCCAGCAGCTTCCAGGGGGGGAGCACAGATACGCAGTATTTT. This codes for CASSFQGGSTDTQYF.

The chain recombines TRBV5-1 with TRBJ2-1; TRBD1 aligns across 9 bases. Germline V gene lookup returns CDR1 SGHRS and CDR2 YFSETQ. CDR3 length: 15 amino acids. After removal of 0 bases from V and 9 bases from J, the junction contained 7 bases not matched to a gene. The DNA of the CDR3 is TGCGCCAGCAGCTTGGGCGGGACAGGGATGGTTGAGCAGTTCTTC. It encodes CASSLGGTGMVEQFF.

The chain joins TRBV18 to TRBJ2-5, with 7 bases that match TRBD2. With 3 bases clipped from V and 0 bases from J, the junction kept 4 bases outside the gene matches. Germline-derived CDR1 and CDR2 are KGHSH and LQKENI. The CDR3 extends over 15 amino acids. CDR3 sequence reads: CASSPWRGNQETQYF. The DNA for the CDR3 is TGTGCCAGCTCACCTTGGCGGGGGAACCAAGAGACCCAGTACTTC. Complete variable domain (other parts from reference TRBV18 and TRBJ2-5): NAGVMQNPRHLVRRRGQEARLRCSPMKGHSHVYWYRQLPEEGLKFMVYLQKENIIDESGMPKERFSAEFPKEGPSILRIQQVVRGDSAAYFCASSPWRGNQETQYFGPGTRLLVL.